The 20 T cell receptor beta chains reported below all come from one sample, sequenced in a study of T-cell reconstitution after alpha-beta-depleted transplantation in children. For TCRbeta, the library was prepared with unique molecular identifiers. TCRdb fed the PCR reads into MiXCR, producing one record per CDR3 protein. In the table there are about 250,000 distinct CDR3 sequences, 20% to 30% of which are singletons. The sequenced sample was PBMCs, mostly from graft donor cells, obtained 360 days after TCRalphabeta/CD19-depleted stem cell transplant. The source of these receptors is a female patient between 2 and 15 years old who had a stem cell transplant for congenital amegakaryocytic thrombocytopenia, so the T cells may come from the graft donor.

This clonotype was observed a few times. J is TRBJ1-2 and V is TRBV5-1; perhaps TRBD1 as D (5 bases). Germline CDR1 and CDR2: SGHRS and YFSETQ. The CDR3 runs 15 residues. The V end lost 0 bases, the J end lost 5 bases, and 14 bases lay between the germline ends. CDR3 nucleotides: TGCGCCAGCAGCTTGGCCTTCGACAGCCCATATGGCTACACCTTC. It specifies CASSLAFDSPYGYTF.

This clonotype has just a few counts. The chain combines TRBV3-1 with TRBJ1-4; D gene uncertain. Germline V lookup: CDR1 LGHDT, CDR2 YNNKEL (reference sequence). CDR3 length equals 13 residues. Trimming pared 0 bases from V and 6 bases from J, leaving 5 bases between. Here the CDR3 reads CASSQDGHEKLFF. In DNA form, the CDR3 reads TGTGCCAGCAGCCAAGATGGGCATGAAAAACTGTTTTTT.

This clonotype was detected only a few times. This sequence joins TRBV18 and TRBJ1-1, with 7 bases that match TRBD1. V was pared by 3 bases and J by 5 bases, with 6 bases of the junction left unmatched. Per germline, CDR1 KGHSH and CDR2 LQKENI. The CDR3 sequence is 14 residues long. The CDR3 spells CASSPTGVGTEAFF. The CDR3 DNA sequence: TGTGCCAGCTCACCCACAGGGGTCGGAACTGAAGCTTTCTTT.

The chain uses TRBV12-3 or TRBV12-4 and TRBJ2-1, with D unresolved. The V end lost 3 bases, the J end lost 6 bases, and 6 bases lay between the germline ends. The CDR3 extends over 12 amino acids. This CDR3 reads CASSFEVNEQFF. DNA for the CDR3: TGTGCCAGCAGTTTTGAGGTCAATGAGCAGTTCTTC.

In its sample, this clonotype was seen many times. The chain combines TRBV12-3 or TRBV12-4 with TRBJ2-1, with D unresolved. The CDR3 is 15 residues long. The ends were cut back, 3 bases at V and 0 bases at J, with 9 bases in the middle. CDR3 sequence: CASSFGLSSYNEQFF. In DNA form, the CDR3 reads TGTGCCAGCAGTTTCGGGCTAAGCTCCTACAATGAGCAGTTCTTC.

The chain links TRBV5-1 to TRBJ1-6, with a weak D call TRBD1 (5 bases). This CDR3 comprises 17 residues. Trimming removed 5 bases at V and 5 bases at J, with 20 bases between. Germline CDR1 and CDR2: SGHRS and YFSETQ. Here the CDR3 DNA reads TGCGCCAGCAGAAGAAGAACCGGGGCCGGAGATAATTCACCCCTCCACTTT. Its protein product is CASRRRTGAGDNSPLHF. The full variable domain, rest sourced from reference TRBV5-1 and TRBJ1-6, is KAGVTQTPRYLIKTRGQQVTLSCSPISGHRSVSWYQQTPGQGLQFLFEYFSETQRNKGNFPGRFSGRQFSNSRSEMNVSTLELGDSALYLCASRRRTGAGDNSPLHFGNGTRLTVT.

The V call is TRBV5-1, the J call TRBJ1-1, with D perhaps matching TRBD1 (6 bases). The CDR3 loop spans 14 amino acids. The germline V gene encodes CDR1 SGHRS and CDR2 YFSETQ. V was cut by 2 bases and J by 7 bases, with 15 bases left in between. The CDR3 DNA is TGCGCCAGCAGCTTAGAAGGGGGAGTAGGTGAAGCTTTCTTT. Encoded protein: CASSLEGGVGEAFF.

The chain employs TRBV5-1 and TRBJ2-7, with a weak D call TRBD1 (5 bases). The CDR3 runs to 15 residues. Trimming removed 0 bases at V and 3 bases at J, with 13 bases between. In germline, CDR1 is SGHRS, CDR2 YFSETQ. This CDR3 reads CASSLVGHESYEQYF. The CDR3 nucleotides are TGCGCCAGCAGCTTGGTTGGACACGAAAGCTACGAGCAGTACTTC.

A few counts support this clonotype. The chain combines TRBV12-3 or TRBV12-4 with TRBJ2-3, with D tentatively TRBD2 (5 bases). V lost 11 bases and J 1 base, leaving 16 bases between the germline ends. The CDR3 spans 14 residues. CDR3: CAAAPDWGTDTQYF. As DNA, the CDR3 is TGTGCCGCAGCTCCGGACTGGGGCACAGATACGCAGTATTTT.

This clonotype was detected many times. The chain's CDR3 is CASSQGPLYEQYF. The CDR3 bases are TGCGCCAGCAGCCAAGGACCACTGTACGAGCAGTACTTC. The chain couples TRBV4-1 to TRBJ2-7, with D unresolved. V was shortened by 1 base and J by 4 bases, with 8 bases between the two germline ends. Germline assignment: CDR1 MGHRA and CDR2 YSYEKL. The CDR3 runs 13 residues.

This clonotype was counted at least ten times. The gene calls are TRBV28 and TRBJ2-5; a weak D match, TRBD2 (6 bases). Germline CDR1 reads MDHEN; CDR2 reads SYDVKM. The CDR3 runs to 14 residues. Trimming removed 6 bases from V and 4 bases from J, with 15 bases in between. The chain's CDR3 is CASSSGTSGETQYF. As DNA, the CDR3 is TGTGCCAGCAGCTCCGGGACTTCGGGAGAGACCCAGTACTTC.

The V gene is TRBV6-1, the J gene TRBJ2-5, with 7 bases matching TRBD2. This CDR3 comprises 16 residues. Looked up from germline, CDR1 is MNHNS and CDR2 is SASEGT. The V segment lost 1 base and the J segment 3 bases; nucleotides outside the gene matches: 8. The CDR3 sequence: CASSEVVAGNKETQYF. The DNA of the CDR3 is TGTGCCAGCAGTGAAGTGGTAGCGGGCAATAAAGAGACCCAGTACTTC.

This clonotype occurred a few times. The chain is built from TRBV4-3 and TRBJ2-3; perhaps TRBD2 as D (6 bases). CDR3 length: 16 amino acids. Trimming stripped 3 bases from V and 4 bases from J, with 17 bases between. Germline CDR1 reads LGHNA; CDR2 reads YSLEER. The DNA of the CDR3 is TGCGCCAGCAGCCATGTGCAGGGAAGCGGGTCAGATACGCAGTATTTT. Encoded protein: CASSHVQGSGSDTQYF.

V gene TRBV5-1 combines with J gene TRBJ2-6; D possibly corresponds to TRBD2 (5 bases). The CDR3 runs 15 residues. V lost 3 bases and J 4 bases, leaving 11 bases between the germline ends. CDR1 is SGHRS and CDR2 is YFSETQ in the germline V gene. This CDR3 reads CASSSTTGGANVLTF. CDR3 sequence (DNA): TGCGCCAGCAGCTCGACTACGGGAGGGGCCAACGTCCTGACTTTC.

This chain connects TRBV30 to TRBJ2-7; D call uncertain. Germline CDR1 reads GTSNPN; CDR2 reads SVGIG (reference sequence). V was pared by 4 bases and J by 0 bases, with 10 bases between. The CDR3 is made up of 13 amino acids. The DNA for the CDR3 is TGTGCCTGGACCAGACGAAACTCCTACGAGCAGTACTTC. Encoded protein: CAWTRRNSYEQYF.

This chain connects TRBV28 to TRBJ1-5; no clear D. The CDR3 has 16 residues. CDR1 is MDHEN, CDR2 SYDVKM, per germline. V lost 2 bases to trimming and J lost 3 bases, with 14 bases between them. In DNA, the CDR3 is TGTGCCAGCAGTTTAATCCCCGGGAGGAACAATCAGCCCCAGCATTTT. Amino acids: CASSLIPGRNNQPQHF.

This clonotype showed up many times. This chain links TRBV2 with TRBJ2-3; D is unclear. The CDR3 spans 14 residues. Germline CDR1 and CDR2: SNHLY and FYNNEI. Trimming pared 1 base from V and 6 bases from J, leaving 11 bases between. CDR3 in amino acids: CASSEGPSWDTQYF. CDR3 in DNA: TGTGCCAGCAGTGAAGGTCCTAGTTGGGATACGCAGTATTTT.

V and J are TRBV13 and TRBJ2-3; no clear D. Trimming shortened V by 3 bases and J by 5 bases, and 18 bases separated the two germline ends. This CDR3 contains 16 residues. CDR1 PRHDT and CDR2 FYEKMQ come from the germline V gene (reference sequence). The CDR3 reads CASSFTATPFRDTQYF. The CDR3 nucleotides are TGTGCCAGCAGCTTTACGGCCACCCCGTTCAGAGATACGCAGTATTTT.

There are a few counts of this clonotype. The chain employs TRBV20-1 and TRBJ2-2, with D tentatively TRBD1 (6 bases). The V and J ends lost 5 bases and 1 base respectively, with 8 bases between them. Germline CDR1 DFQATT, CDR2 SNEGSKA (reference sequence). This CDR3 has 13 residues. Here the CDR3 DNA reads TGCAGTGCTCTGGGACAGAACACCGGGGAGCTGTTTTTT. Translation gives CSALGQNTGELFF.

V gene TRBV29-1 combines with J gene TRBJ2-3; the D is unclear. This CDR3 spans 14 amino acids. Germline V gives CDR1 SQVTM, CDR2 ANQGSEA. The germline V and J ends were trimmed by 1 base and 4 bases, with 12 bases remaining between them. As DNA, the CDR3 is TGCAGCGTTGAAGGGGTCCCCCGGGCAGATACGCAGTATTTT. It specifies CSVEGVPRADTQYF.